This T cell receptor beta chain emerged from a study of OX40 agonist ivuxolimab in advanced cancers. Study context: A partial response was reached by three patients: one with hepatocellular carcinoma and two with cutaneous melanoma.

The CDR3 covers 16 residues. The V gene's germline CDR1 is LGHNA and CDR2 YSLEER. Germline trimming cut 0 bases from V and 4 bases from J; bases unmatched to any gene: 5. Sequencing was performed with immunoSEQ multiplex PCR; in TCRdb, only in-frame clones are kept and a portion is missing. The sample carries over 60,000 clones, roughly 94% recorded once. This sequence joins TRBV4-3 and TRBJ2-3; TRBD2 matches 9 bases. This sequence originates from an adult with an advanced solid tumor such as melanoma, head and neck, liver or kidney cancer. The sample was CD4+ or CD8+ T cells sorted from blood, taken in a trial of the OX40 agonist ivuxolimab. For the CDR3, the DNA is TGCGCCAGCAGCCAAGATATTAGCGGGAGCGCAGATACGCAGTATTTT. This gives the protein CASSQDISGSADTQYF.